This is a list of T cell receptor beta chains from one sample in a study of blood T cells in healthy people across ages. TCRdb processed the 5' RACE reads anew with MiXCR; each CDR3 protein has one entry. The table has 1.5 million to 2 million distinct CDR3 sequences, around half seen once. Material for sequencing was blood. The receptor source for this set is a woman in her thirties or forties in good health. CDR3s include the opening cysteine and the closing phenylalanine or tryptophan. A D gene is named only where the DNA matches it firmly. A clone size is listed for some rows: how often the clone was seen (once, few, many), or a class if it is expanded.

NA | few | TRBJ2-5 | TRBV7-2 | 16 | TGTGCCAGCAGCTTAGGCCCCCCGGGGTACCAAGAGACCCAGTACTTC | CASSLGPPGYQETQYF
TRBD1 | NA | TRBJ2-5 | TRBV28 | 16 | TGTGCCAGCAGCTCTCGGGACAGTAGGACCTACAATGAGCAGTACTTC | CASSSRDSRTYNEQYF
TRBD2 | NA | TRBJ2-3 | TRBV27 | 17 | TGTGCCAGCAGTTTTGGGACTAGCGGGAGCTACACAGATACGCAGTATTTT | CASSFGTSGSYTDTQYF
NA | few | TRBJ2-3 | TRBV20-1 | 16 | TGCAGTGCTAGAGATCCGAGCGGTCGATCCACAGATACGCAGTATTTT | CSARDPSGRSTDTQYF
TRBD1 | few | TRBJ2-5 | TRBV2 | 13 | TGTGCCAGCAGACATGGGACAGAGGTGACCCAGTACTTC | CASRHGTEVTQYF
NA | NA | TRBJ2-4 | TRBV7-9 | 15 | TGTGCCAGCAGCTTAGAGGCAGGGCGGGAAAACATTCAGTACTTC | CASSLEAGRENIQYF
NA | NA | TRBJ2-5 | TRBV12-5 | 18 | TGTGCTAGTGGCATCACGAGGGACCCCAATTGGGGGATAGAGACCCAGTACTTC | CASGITRDPNWGIETQYF
NA | NA | TRBJ2-7 | TRBV12-3/TRBV12-4 | 13 | TGTGCCAGCAGTTTAGACGGACACTACGAGCAGTACTTC | CASSLDGHYEQYF
NA | NA | TRBJ2-5 | TRBV5-1 | 17 | TGCGCCACCACGGGCCCTCATGGCGGGGGCGGGGAAGAGACCCAGTACTTC | CATTGPHGGGGEETQYF
TRBD1 | few | TRBJ2-1 | TRBV2 | 15 | TGTGCCAGCAGTGACCGGGACAGGGTGGACAATGAGCAGTTCTTC | CASSDRDRVDNEQFF
NA | few | TRBJ2-4 | TRBV4-2 | 17 | TGTGCCAGCAGCCAAGATTGGGGGTCAGGGCCCAAAAACATTCAGTACTTC | CASSQDWGSGPKNIQYF
NA | few | TRBJ2-3 | TRBV7-2 | 15 | TGTGCCAGCAGCTTAGGCGGGGTACGAGGAGATACGCAGTATTTT | CASSLGGVRGDTQYF
NA | NA | TRBJ2-1 | TRBV20-1 | 13 | TGCAGTGCTAGCAGGCTAGCGATGAATGAGCAGTTCTTC | CSASRLAMNEQFF
TRBD2 | NA | TRBJ2-1 | TRBV7-2 | 15 | TGTGCCAGCAGCTCCCCATATAGCGGGGACAATGAGCAGTTCTTC | CASSSPYSGDNEQFF
TRBD1 | few | TRBJ2-3 | TRBV10-1 | 17 | TGCGCCAGCAGTGAGTCTGGGACAGGCCCAGAGGGAGATACGCAGTATTTT | CASSESGTGPEGDTQYF
NA | NA | TRBJ2-5 | TRBV19 | 17 | TGTGCCAGTAGTAGCCTGCCTGGAATCGGTGCGGACAATGAGCAGTACTTC | CASSSLPGIGADNEQYF